The clone carrying this T cell receptor beta chain turned up a few times. Its target is not known. These data are taken from a study of cytomegalovirus exposure and HLA in healthy donors. The germline V gene encodes CDR1 MDHEN and CDR2 SYDVKM. The V and J ends lost 5 bases and 8 bases, in that order; junction bases with no gene match: 10. The CDR3 is made up of 15 amino acids. It was with 60 Vbeta and 13 Jbeta primers that the PCR ran. Produced via immunoSEQ multiplex PCR; TCRdb's table is partial and in-frame only. The sample has some 140,000 clones; 70% to 75% are singletons. Findings of the study overall: In a later analysis, TCR association rates varied by HLA locus: DRB1 most, HLA-C fewest.

This chain uses TRBV28 with TRBJ1-4; 8 bases agree with TRBD1. The sequencing sample was made of PBMCs. The sequence was collected from a woman aged 35 to 49 in good health and CMV-seronegative. The CDR3 coding sequence is TGTGCCAGCAGTAGAGGGACAGGTCCAAGGGAAAAACTGTTTTTT. This gives the protein CASSRGTGPREKLFF. The variable domain in full, completed from reference TRBV28 and TRBJ1-4, reads DVKVTQSSRYLVKRTGEKVFLECVQDMDHENMFWYRQDPGLGLRLIYFSYDVKMKEKGDIPEGYSVSREKKERFSLILESASTNQTSMYLCASSRGTGPREKLFFGSGTQLSVL.